This T cell receptor (beta chain) appears in the sequencing data of a study of blood T cell repertoires in COVID-19. Background on the study: Whether acute or convalescent, the COVID-19 samples came from the United States, Italy and Spain. Sample material is recorded as cDNA or gDNA derived from T cells, B-cell-depleted T cells, or PBMCs.

In the source study's methods: Researchers report that nucleated cell counts were estimated from reference gene primer amplification. Sequenced by immunoSEQ multiplex PCR; TCRdb stores in-frame clones only, minus some. The DNA was the basis for D and trimming; V, J and clone size are from that table. The sample yields about 400,000 clones, more than 75% seen once. Per the germline V gene, CDR1 is SGHTA and CDR2 is FQGNSA. The CDR3 runs to 15 residues. V dropped 5 bases and J dropped 2; count of bases not matched to a gene: 5. This sequence originates from a human donor in a cohort sampled during active COVID-19. Sample: peripheral blood. V gene TRBV7-2 combines with J gene TRBJ1-5; 8 bases map to TRBD1. Written as DNA, the CDR3 is TGTGCCAGCAGCCCCTCGACAGGGGGCAATCAGCCCCAGCATTTT. This codes for CASSPSTGGNQPQHF.